This T cell receptor beta chain was sequenced for a study of cytomegalovirus exposure and HLA in healthy donors. Study-level points and caveats: Earlier analysis yielded a pattern in which most TCR beta V segments were productive about 90% or about 30% of the time. According to the study, roughly 180 TCR beta chains were cytomegalovirus-associated.

Worth noting for this clone: The antigen is undetermined.

The ends were cut back, 5 bases at V and 4 bases at J, with 8 bases in the middle. There are 12 residues in the CDR3. Germline-derived CDR1 and CDR2 are SGHTA and FQGNSA. Vbeta (60) and Jbeta (13) primers were used in the PCR. Clones were read by immunoSEQ multiplex PCR, and TCRdb kept only the in-frame ones, dropping some. The sample shows 150,000 or so clones, approximately 70% of them seen only once. This TCR was recovered from a woman aged 60 to 75 in good health and CMV-seropositive. The V and J genes are TRBV7-2 and TRBJ1-2; no firm D call. The sequencing input was PBMCs. The CDR3 loop reads CASSPGTYGYTF. In nucleotides, the CDR3 is TGTGCCAGCAGCCCAGGTACCTATGGCTACACCTTC.